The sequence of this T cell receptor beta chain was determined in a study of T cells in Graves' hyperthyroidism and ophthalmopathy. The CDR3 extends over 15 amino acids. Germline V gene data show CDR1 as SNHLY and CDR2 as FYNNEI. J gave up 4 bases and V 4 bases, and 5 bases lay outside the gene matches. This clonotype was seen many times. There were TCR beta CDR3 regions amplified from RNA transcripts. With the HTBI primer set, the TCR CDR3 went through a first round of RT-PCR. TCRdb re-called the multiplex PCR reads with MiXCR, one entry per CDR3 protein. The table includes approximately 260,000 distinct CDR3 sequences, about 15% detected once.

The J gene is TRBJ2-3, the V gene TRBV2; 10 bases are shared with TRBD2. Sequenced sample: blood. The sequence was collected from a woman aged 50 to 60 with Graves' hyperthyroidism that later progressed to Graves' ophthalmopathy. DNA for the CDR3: TGTGCCAGCAGTGTTCTAGCGGGAGCTTCAGATACGCAGTATTTT. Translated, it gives CASSVLAGASDTQYF.